This is a list of T cell receptor beta chains from one sample in a study of blood T cell repertoires in COVID-19. Produced via immunoSEQ multiplex PCR; TCRdb's table is partial and in-frame only. The sample shows 250,000 to 400,000 clones, around 88% of them seen only once. The source material was peripheral blood. The receptors were gathered from a woman aged 25 to 45 with COVID-19, enrolled during active disease. Each CDR3 is given with its conserved first and last residue. A D gene is named only where the DNA matches it firmly. Not all rows give a size; the values are once, few, many and, for expanded clones, a class.

TRBV6-5	11	-	TRBJ1-1	-	TGTGCCAGCAGGCGGGGCACTGAAGCTTTCTTT	CASRRGTEAFF
TRBV10-3	13	-	TRBJ1-1	TRBD1	TGTGCCATCGACAGGGGACCGAACACTGAAGCTTTCTTT	CAIDRGPNTEAFF
TRBV2	14	-	TRBJ1-4	-	TGTGCCAGCAGTGAGAGGACAACTAATGAAAAACTGTTTTTT	CASSERTTNEKLFF
TRBV7-2	15	-	TRBJ1-2	-	TGTGCCAGCAGCGAGAGACTTGCCACCACCTATGGCTACACCTTC	CASSERLATTYGYTF
TRBV12-3/TRBV12-4	12	-	TRBJ1-2	-	TGTGCCAGCTCTCAAAGCGGGGGTGGCTACACCTTC	CASSQSGGGYTF
TRBV2	16	-	TRBJ2-2	TRBD1	TGTGCCACCACCGGGACAGGCGGGACGGGCACCGGGGAGCTGTTTTTT	CATTGTGGTGTGELFF
TRBV16	14	-	TRBJ1-2	-	TGTGCCAGCAGCCAAGTCTCAGCTAACTATGGCTACACCTTC	CASSQVSANYGYTF
TRBV2	16	-	TRBJ2-3	TRBD1	TGTGCCAGCAGGGGACACCCGGGACAGGGACCAGATACGCAGTATTTT	CASRGHPGQGPDTQYF
TRBV7-3	18	many	TRBJ2-2	TRBD1	TGTGCCAGCAGCTTAAGGGCCGGGACAGGGGGCGCGGCCGGGGAGCTGTTTTTT	CASSLRAGTGGAAGELFF
TRBV29-1	12	few	TRBJ1-1	TRBD1	TGCAGCGTAACAGGGGGAGACACTGAAGCTTTCTTT	CSVTGGDTEAFF
TRBV5-6	14	-	TRBJ2-7	-	TGTGCCAGCAGCTTGGGTGGGACAACATACGAGCAGTACTTC	CASSLGGTTYEQYF
TRBV30	15	-	TRBJ1-1	TRBD1	TGTGCCTGGAGCGAGTTGTGGACAGGGGGTACTGAAGCTTTCTTT	CAWSELWTGGTEAFF
TRBV4-1	13	-	TRBJ2-3	-	TGCGCCAGCAGCCAGACACGCACAGATACGCAGTATTTT	CASSQTRTDTQYF
TRBV7-9	12	-	TRBJ1-1	-	TGTGCCAGCAGCTTCAAGAACACTGAAGCTTTCTTT	CASSFKNTEAFF
TRBV2	13	-	TRBJ2-1	-	TGTGCCAGTATCCCGGGACTTCACAATGAGCAGTTCTTC	CASIPGLHNEQFF
TRBV2	14	-	TRBJ1-4	TRBD1	TGTGCCAGCAGTATCGGGGACAGCCTTGAAAAACTGTTTTTT	CASSIGDSLEKLFF
TRBV6-2/TRBV6-3	16	-	TRBJ1-5	TRBD1	TGTGCCAGCAGTTACTTCGCGGACAGGGCAGATCAGCCCCAGCATTTT	CASSYFADRADQPQHF
TRBV5-6	13	-	TRBJ1-1	-	TGTGCCAGCAGCTTCCCAGCGATACCTGAAGCTTTCTTT	CASSFPAIPEAFF
TRBV27	17	-	TRBJ2-1	-	TGTGCCAGCAGTTCAGCCCAGGACAGCTACTCCTACAATGAGCAGTTCTTC	CASSSAQDSYSYNEQFF
TRBV25-1	14	-	TRBJ2-3	TRBD1	TGTGCCAGCAGTGAGGGACAGGCGACAGATACGCAGTATTTT	CASSEGQATDTQYF